This T cell receptor beta chain was captured by sequencing in a study of a mutant IDH1 vaccine in newly diagnosed glioma. Study background: Patients underwent eight vaccinations, which took place in weeks 1, 3, 5, 7, 11, 15, 19 and 23. The first vaccination came 4-6 weeks after radiotherapy alone, or with temozolomide cycles.

Time point here: week 5, during vaccination. Every vaccine dose comprised 300 ug of mutant IDH1 20-mer peptide plus topical imiquimod. The study, taken as a whole, reports: The occurrence of vaccine-induced immune responses was seen in around 92% of patients. Apparently, pseudoprogression bore no relation to changes among the top peripheral T cell clonotypes.

Sequencing was performed with immunoSEQ multiplex PCR; in TCRdb, only in-frame clones are kept and a portion is missing. The sample lists around 36,000 clones, approximately 90% occurring once. After removal of 6 bases from V and 0 bases from J, the junction contained 7 bases not matched to a gene. Germline loops: CDR1 MNHNY, CDR2 SVGAGI (reference sequence). There are 15 residues in the CDR3. Comments on this clone: Its antigen is undetermined.

The chain has TRBV6-6 and TRBJ1-1, with 7 bases that match TRBD1. The sequence derives from a man over 45 with glioma. The sequencing used PBMCs, collected from a glioma patient whose treatment included an IDH1 peptide vaccine. CDR3 amino acids: CASRPEQGLNTEAFF. In DNA form, the CDR3 reads TGTGCCAGCAGACCTGAACAGGGGCTGAACACTGAAGCTTTCTTT.